This section outlines one TCR beta chain sequence together with its context. This record belongs to a study of blood T cell repertoires in COVID-19. Overall study context: Samples of COVID-19 (acute and convalescent) were obtained from the United States, Italy and Spain. Nucleic acid was either cDNA or gDNA, and it came from T cells, B-cell-depleted T cells, or PBMCs.

As processed by the authors: The authors estimated nucleated cell counts from reference gene primer amplification. The data were produced by immunoSEQ multiplex PCR, yet TCRdb's version contains in-frame clones alone and is incomplete. V and J calls and clone size come straight from that table; D and trimming were deduced from the DNA. This table holds around 47,000 clones, about 86% found once. The length of the CDR3 is 16 residues. In germline, CDR1 is MNHEY, CDR2 SVGAGI. Trimming took 0 bases from V and 2 from J, leaving 12 bases between them. The specimen was peripheral blood. The receptor was isolated from a human donor in a cohort sampled during active COVID-19. V gene TRBV6-5 combines with J gene TRBJ2-3; D possibly corresponds to TRBD2 (6 bases). Here the CDR3 DNA reads TGTGCCAGCAGTTACTCGAGCGGGCTGGTCACAGATACGCAGTATTTT. Translating it yields CASSYSSGLVTDTQYF.